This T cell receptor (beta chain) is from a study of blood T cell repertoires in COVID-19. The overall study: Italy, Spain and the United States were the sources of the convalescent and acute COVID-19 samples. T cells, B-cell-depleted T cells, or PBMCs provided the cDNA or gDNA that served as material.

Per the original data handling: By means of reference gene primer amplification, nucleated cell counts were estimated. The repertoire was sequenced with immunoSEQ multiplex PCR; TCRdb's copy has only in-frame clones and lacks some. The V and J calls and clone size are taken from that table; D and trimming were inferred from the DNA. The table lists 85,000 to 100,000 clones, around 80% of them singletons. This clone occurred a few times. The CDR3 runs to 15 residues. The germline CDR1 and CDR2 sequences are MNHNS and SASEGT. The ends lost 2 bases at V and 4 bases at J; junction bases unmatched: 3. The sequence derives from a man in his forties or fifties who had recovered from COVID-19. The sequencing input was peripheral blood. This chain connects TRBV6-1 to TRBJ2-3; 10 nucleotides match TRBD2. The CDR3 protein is CASSEKSGGADTQYF. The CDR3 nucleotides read TGTGCCAGCAGTGAAAAAAGCGGGGGGGCAGATACGCAGTATTTT.